A single sample gave rise to the 12 T cell receptor beta chains below, sequenced in a study of blood T cell repertoires in COVID-19. Only in-frame clones appear in the TCRdb table, and some are missing; sequencing was by immunoSEQ multiplex PCR. Among 150,000 to 200,000 clones listed, 82% were seen once. The sample comprised peripheral blood. All receptors come from a woman in her seventies with acute or convalescent COVID-19.

V is TRBV4-2 and J is TRBJ1-1; D ambiguous. This CDR3 is built from 15 residues. Trimming removed 1 base from V and 1 base from J, with 10 bases in between. CDR1 is LGHNA, CDR2 YNFKEQ, per germline. The CDR3 DNA reads as TGTGCCAGCAGCCAAGGCGTTTCGAAGAACACTGAAGCTTTCTTT. Translated, it gives CASSQGVSKNTEAFF.

The chain has TRBV6-5 and TRBJ1-1; D not resolved. Germline CDR1 reads MNHEY; CDR2 reads SVGAGI. With 7 bases removed from V and 1 base from J, the gap between germline ends came to 16 bases. This CDR3 spans 15 amino acids. The CDR3 bases are TGTGCCAGCACCATAGTCAGACTGACGAACACTGAAGCTTTCTTT. Translating gives CASTIVRLTNTEAFF.

A few counts support this clone. The rearrangement links TRBV11-2 to TRBJ1-2; TRBD1 might be the D (5 bases). V lost 3 bases and J 3 bases, leaving 14 bases between the germline ends. CDR1 and CDR2 (germline): SGHAT, FQNNGV. CDR3 size: 15 residues. The chain's CDR3 is CASSFSLGADYGYTF. The CDR3 bases are TGTGCCAGCAGCTTCTCCCTAGGGGCTGACTATGGCTACACCTTC. Full variable domain (remainder filled in from reference TRBV11-2 and TRBJ1-2): EAGVAQSPRYKIIEKRQSVAFWCNPISGHATLYWYQQILGQGPKLLIQFQNNGVVDDSQLPKDRFSAERLKGVDSTLKIQPAKLEDSAVYLCASSFSLGADYGYTFGSGTRLTVV.

CDR3 sequence (DNA): TGCGCCAGCAGCTTTGTACTAGCGGGAGATTACAATGAGCAGTTCTTC. As protein: CASSFVLAGDYNEQFF. V is TRBV5-1 and J is TRBJ2-1, with TRBD2 matching 11 bases. Germline CDR1 and CDR2: SGHRS and YFSETQ. V lost 2 bases, J lost 4 bases, and 5 bases stayed unmatched. The CDR3 runs 16 residues.

The chain's CDR3 is CASRPGTIDGYTF. In DNA, the CDR3 is TGTGCCAGCAGACCAGGGACAATAGATGGCTACACCTTC. The gene calls are TRBV12-3 or TRBV12-4 and TRBJ1-2, with D tentatively TRBD1 (6 bases). There are 13 residues in the CDR3. The germline V and J ends were trimmed by 6 bases and 6 bases, with 14 bases remaining between them.

The chain combines TRBV4-3 with TRBJ2-5, with 9 nucleotides matching TRBD1. The CDR3 contains 19 residues. The trim removed 1 base at V and 2 bases at J, leaving 14 bases unmatched. Germline V lookup: CDR1 LGHNA, CDR2 YSLEER. The CDR3, as DNA: TGCGCCAGCAGCCAAGGCATACAGCCTCCGGGACAGGGACAAGAGACCCAGTACTTC. It specifies CASSQGIQPPGQGQETQYF.

The sample holds a few counts of this clone. The chain combines TRBV28 with TRBJ2-7; TRBD1 matches at 8 bases. In germline, CDR1 is MDHEN, CDR2 SYDVKM. The CDR3 is 15 amino acids. V lost 2 bases, J lost 2 bases, and 5 bases stayed unmatched. The CDR3: CASSLPGQGAYEQYF. CDR3 sequence (DNA): TGTGCCAGCAGTTTACCCGGACAGGGCGCCTACGAGCAGTACTTC.

This chain uses TRBV19 with TRBJ1-2; D gene ambiguous. Germline V gene sequence: CDR1 LNHDA, CDR2 SQIVND (reference sequence). Trimming took off 3 bases at V and 8 bases at J, with 19 bases between the two ends. The CDR3 is 15 residues long. CDR3 region: CASSIQGGLASGYTF. In DNA, the CDR3 is TGTGCCAGTAGTATCCAAGGTGGTTTAGCGTCGGGCTACACCTTC.

This chain joins TRBV5-6 and TRBJ2-2; 14 bases match TRBD2. The CDR3 has 19 amino acids. The V and J ends lost 4 bases and 3 bases, in that order; junction bases with no gene match: 11. The germline V gene has CDR1 SGHDT and CDR2 YYEEEE. The CDR3 DNA is TGTGCCAGCAGCGGGGTTGGGACTAGCGGGGGCCCGGACACCGGGGAGCTGTTTTTT. This sequence encodes CASSGVGTSGGPDTGELFF.

This clone was counted only a few times. The chain employs TRBV5-6 and TRBJ1-6, with TRBD1 identical over 9 bases. CDR1 and CDR2 (germline): SGHDT, YYEEEE. This CDR3 comprises 19 residues. The V segment lost 1 base and the J segment 0 bases; nucleotides outside the gene matches: 8. For the CDR3, the DNA is TGTGCCAGCAGCTTGTACAGGGGGCGTTTTAGCTCCTATAATTCACCCCTCCACTTT. Amino acid sequence: CASSLYRGRFSSYNSPLHF.

This rearrangement joins TRBV14 to TRBJ2-5; 9 nucleotides match TRBD1. Losses at the gene ends were 4 bases for V and 5 bases for J; bases not matched to a gene: 5. Germline V gene lookup returns CDR1 SGHDN and CDR2 FVKESK. CDR3 size: 14 residues. The CDR3 loop reads CASSRGTGWETQYF. The CDR3 bases are TGTGCCAGCAGCCGGGGGACAGGGTGGGAGACCCAGTACTTC.

A few counts support this clone. The chain joins TRBV4-1 to TRBJ1-5; D unresolved. From germline, CDR1 is MGHRA and CDR2 YSYEKL. Deletions cut 1 base from V and 2 bases from J, with 9 bases between. The CDR3 length is 15 residues. The CDR3 region has the DNA TGCGCCAGCAGCCAAGGGGAGTCAGGCAATCAGCCCCAGCATTTT. As protein: CASSQGESGNQPQHF.